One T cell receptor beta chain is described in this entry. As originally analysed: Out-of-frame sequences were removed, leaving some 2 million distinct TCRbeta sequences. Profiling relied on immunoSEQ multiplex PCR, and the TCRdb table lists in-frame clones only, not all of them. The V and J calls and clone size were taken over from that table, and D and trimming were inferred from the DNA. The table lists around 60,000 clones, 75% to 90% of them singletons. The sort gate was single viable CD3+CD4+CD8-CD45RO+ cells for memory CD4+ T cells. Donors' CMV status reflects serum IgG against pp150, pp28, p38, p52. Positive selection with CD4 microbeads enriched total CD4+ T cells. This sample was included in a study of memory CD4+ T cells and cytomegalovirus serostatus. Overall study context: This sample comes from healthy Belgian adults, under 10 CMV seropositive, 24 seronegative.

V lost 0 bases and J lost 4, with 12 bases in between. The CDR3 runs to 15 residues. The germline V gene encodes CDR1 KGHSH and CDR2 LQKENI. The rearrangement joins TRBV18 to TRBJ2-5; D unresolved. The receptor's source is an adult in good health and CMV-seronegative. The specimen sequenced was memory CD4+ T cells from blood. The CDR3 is CASSPPSHKGETQYF. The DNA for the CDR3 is TGTGCCAGCTCACCACCGAGTCATAAGGGAGAGACCCAGTACTTC.